This T cell receptor beta chain was profiled in a study of blood T cell repertoires in COVID-19. The CDR3 contains 16 residues. V lost 3 bases, J lost 5 bases, and 19 bases lay in between. Germline-derived CDR1 and CDR2 are DFQATT and SNEGSKA (reference sequence). Measured with immunoSEQ multiplex PCR; TCRdb has only the in-frame clones, and not every one. The table includes some 250,000 clones, roughly 80% detected once. Sequenced: peripheral blood. This chain connects TRBV20-1 to TRBJ2-2; D may be TRBD2 (5 bases). This sequence was found in a woman aged 18-29 years with acute or convalescent COVID-19. The CDR3 reads CSASPGPGKVTGELFF. The CDR3 DNA reads as TGCAGTGCTAGTCCCGGGCCCGGGAAAGTGACCGGGGAGCTGTTTTTT.